This T cell receptor beta chain was obtained from a study of T cell repertoires in cytomegalovirus infection. Study-wide background: In the study, CMV epitopes included recently identified HLA-C-restricted and well-studied HLA-B-restricted ones.

MiXCR, applied by TCRdb to the reads, yields one record per CDR3 protein. The table shows 95,000 to 120,000 distinct CDR3 sequences, with 30% occurring only once. The V gene's germline CDR1 is ENHRY and CDR2 SYGVKD. This CDR3 is built from 14 residues. V lost 2 bases and J lost 9, with 15 bases in between. On this clonotype itself: Its antigen is not known.

The source of this sequence is a human donor in good health (CMV status not recorded). Some clones in this sample may be carry-over from other donors' samples. The starting material was CD8+ T cells from cultured PBMCs, obtained from culture after CMV antigen stimulation. The chain combines TRBV10-3 with TRBJ2-3; D may be TRBD1 (7 bases). The CDR3 bases are TGTGCCATCAGTGAGACCTTAGCAGGGGGGACGCAGTATTTT. Protein sequence: CAISETLAGGTQYF.